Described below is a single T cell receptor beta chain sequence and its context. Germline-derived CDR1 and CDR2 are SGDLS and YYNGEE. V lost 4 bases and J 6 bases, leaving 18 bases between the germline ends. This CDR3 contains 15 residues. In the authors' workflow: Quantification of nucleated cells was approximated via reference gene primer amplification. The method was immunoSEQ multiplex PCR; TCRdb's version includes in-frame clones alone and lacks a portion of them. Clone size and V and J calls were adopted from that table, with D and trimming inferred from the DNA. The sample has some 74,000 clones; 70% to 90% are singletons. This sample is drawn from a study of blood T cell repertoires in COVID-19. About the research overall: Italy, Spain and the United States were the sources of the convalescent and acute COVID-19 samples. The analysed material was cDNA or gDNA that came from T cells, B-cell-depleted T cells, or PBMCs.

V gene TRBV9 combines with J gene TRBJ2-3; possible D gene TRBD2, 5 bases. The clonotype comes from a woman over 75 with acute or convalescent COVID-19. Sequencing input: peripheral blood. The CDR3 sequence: CASSRGLGVGDTQYF. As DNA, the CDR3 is TGTGCCAGCAGCCGGGGTTTGGGCGTTGGCGATACGCAGTATTTT.